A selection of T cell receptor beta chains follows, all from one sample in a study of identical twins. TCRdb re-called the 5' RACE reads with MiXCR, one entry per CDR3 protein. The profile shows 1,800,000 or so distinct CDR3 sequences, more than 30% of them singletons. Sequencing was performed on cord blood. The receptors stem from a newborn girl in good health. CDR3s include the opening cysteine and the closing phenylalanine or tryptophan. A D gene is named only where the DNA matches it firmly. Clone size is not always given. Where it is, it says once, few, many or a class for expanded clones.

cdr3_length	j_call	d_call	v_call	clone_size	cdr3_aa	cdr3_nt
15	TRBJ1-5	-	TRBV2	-	CASSERAGGNQPQHF	TGTGCCAGCAGTGAAAGGGCCGGGGGCAATCAGCCCCAGCATTTT
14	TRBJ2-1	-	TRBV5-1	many	CASSFVGRLNEQFF	TGCGCCAGCAGCTTCGTTGGACGCCTCAATGAGCAGTTCTTC
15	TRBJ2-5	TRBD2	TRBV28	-	CASSQPTGREETQYF	TGTGCCAGCAGTCAGCCAACCGGGAGGGAAGAGACCCAGTACTTC
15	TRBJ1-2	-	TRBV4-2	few	CASSPVDSPNYGYTF	TGTGCCAGCAGCCCAGTCGACAGTCCTAACTATGGCTACACCTTC
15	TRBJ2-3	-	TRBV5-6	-	CASSPAGPTTDTQYF	TGTGCCAGCAGCCCAGCGGGCCCCACCACAGATACGCAGTATTTT
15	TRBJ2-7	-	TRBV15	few	CATSRGGGNSYEQYF	TGTGCCACCAGCAGAGGAGGGGGTAACTCCTACGAGCAGTACTTC
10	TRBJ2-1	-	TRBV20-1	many	CSAVYNEQFF	TGCAGTGCCGTATACAATGAGCAGTTCTTC
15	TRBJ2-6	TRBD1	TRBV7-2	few	CASSLATGRANVLTF	TGTGCCAGCAGCTTAGCGACAGGGCGGGCCAACGTCCTGACTTTC
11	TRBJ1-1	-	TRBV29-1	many	CSVEGHTEAFF	TGCAGCGTTGAGGGACACACTGAAGCTTTCTTT
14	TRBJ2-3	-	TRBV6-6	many	CASSYPARTDTQYF	TGTGCCAGCAGTTACCCAGCGAGAACAGATACGCAGTATTTT
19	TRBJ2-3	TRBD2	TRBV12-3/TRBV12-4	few	CASNSRSGRRGGRTDTQYF	TGTGCCAGCAATTCCAGGAGCGGGCGGCGGGGGGGCCGAACAGATACGCAGTATTTT
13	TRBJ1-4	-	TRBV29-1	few	CSVDPALNEKLFF	TGCAGCGTTGACCCGGCCCTTAATGAAAAACTGTTTTTT
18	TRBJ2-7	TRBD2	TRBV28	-	CASSLWELAAVPAYEQYF	TGTGCCAGCAGTTTATGGGAACTAGCGGCAGTTCCGGCGTACGAGCAGTACTTC
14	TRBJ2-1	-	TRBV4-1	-	CASSQRGSYIEQFF	TGCGCCAGCAGCCAGCGGGGCTCCTACATTGAGCAGTTCTTC
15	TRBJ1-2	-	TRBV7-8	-	CASRLRGQGGYGYTF	TGTGCCAGCAGACTGCGTGGGCAGGGAGGCTATGGCTACACCTTC
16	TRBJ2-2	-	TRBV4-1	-	CASSRGLTSNTGELFF	TGCGCCAGCAGCCGCGGACTCACGTCCAACACCGGGGAGCTGTTTTTT
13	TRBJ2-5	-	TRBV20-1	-	CSAIQGAQETQYF	TGCAGTGCCATCCAAGGGGCTCAAGAGACCCAGTACTTC
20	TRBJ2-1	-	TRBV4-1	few	CASSQVGDRGIFSGVYEQFF	TGCGCCAGCAGCCAAGTGGGCGACAGGGGTATTTTTAGCGGGGTATATGAGCAGTTCTTC
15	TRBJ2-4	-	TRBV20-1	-	CSAEQGWVAKNIQYF	TGCAGTGCTGAGCAGGGCTGGGTCGCCAAAAACATTCAGTACTTC
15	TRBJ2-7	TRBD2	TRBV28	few	CASSWTTSGEDEQYF	TGTGCCAGCAGCTGGACGACTAGCGGGGAAGACGAGCAGTACTTC
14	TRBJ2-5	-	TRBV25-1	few	CASSEEIGAKTQYF	TGTGCCAGCAGTGAAGAGATCGGGGCGAAGACCCAGTACTTC
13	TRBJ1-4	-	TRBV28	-	CASSLYGIEKLFF	TGTGCCAGCAGTTTATACGGGATTGAAAAACTGTTTTTT
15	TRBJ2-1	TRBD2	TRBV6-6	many	CASSPGTSVTNEQFF	TGTGCCAGCAGCCCCGGGACTAGCGTTACCAATGAGCAGTTCTTC
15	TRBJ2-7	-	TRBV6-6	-	CASGYSPGFPYEQYF	TGTGCCAGCGGTTACTCGCCAGGCTTTCCCTACGAGCAGTACTTC
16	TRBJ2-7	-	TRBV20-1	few	CSARDDPWPPYYEQYF	TGCAGTGCTAGAGATGACCCCTGGCCGCCGTACTACGAGCAGTACTTC
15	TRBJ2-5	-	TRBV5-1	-	CASQAQGGGSETQYF	TGCGCCAGCCAAGCCCAGGGGGGGGGCTCGGAGACCCAGTACTTC
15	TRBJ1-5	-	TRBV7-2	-	CASSLDRAVNQPQHF	TGTGCCAGCAGCTTAGACAGGGCCGTCAATCAGCCCCAGCATTTT